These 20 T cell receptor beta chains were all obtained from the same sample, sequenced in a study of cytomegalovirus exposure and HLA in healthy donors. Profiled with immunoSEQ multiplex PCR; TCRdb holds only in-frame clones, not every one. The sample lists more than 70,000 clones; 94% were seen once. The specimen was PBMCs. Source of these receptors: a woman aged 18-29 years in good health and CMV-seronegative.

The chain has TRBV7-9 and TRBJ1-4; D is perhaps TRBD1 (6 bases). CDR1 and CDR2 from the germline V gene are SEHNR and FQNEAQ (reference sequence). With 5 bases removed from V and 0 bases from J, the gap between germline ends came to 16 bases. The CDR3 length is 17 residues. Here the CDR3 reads CASSAQQGATTNEKLFF. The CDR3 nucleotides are TGTGCCAGCAGCGCGCAACAGGGAGCCACAACTAATGAAAAACTGTTTTTT.

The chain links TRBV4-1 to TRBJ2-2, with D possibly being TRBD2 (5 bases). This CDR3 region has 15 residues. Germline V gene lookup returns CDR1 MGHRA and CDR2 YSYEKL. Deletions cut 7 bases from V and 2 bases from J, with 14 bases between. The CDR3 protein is CASNVGGLNTGELFF. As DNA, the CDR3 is TGCGCCAGCAACGTCGGAGGCCTTAACACCGGGGAGCTGTTTTTT.

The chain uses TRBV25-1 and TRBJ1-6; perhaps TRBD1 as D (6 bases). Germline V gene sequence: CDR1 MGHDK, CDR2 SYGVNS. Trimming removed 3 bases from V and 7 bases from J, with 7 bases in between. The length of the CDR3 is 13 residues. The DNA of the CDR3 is TGTGCCAGCAGTGACAGGGGAAATTCACCCCTCCACTTT. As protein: CASSDRGNSPLHF.

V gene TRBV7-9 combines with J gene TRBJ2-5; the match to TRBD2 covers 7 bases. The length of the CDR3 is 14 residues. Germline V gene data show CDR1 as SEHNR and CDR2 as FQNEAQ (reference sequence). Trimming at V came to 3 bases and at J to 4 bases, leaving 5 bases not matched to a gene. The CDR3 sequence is CASSFTIAGETQYF. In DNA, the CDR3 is TGTGCCAGCAGCTTCACAATAGCGGGAGAGACCCAGTACTTC.

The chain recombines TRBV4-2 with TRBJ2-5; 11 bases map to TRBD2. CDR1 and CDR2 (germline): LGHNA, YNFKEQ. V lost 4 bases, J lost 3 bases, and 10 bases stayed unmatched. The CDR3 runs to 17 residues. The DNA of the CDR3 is TGTGCCAGCAGCCGAGTTCTTAGCGGGGGGGCCGAAGAGACCCAGTACTTC. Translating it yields CASSRVLSGGAEETQYF.

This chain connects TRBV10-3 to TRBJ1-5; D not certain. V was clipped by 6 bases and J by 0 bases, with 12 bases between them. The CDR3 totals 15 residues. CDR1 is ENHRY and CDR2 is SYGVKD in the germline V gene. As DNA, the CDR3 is TGTGCCATCAGCGCCGGGGTTTATAGCAATCAGCCCCAGCATTTT. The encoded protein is CAISAGVYSNQPQHF.

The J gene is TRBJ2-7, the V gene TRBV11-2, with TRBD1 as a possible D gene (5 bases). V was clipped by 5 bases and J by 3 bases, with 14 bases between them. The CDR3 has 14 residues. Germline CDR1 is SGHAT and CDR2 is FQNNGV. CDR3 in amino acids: CASSLGLGHYEQYF. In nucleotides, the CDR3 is TGTGCCAGCAGCCTGGGGCTAGGCCACTACGAGCAGTACTTC.

The CDR3: CASSSLNSNQPQHF. The CDR3 DNA follows: TGTGCCAGCAGTTCCCTTAATAGCAATCAGCCCCAGCATTTT. The V and J genes are TRBV28 and TRBJ1-5; D gene unclear. Germline V lookup: CDR1 MDHEN, CDR2 SYDVKM. V lost 4 bases, J lost 0 bases, and 7 bases lay in between. This CDR3 has 14 amino acids.

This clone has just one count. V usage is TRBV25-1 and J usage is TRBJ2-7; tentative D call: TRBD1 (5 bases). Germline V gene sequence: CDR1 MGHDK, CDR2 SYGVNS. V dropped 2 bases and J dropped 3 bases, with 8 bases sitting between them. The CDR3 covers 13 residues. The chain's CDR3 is CASSELQGYEQYF. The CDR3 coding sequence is TGTGCCAGCAGTGAACTTCAGGGCTACGAGCAGTACTTC.

The CDR3 sequence is CASSPRGGIGQPQHF. CDR3 DNA sequence: TGTGCCAGCAGTCCCCGAGGGGGAATAGGTCAGCCCCAGCATTTT. The V call is TRBV28, the J call TRBJ1-5, with D tentatively TRBD1 (6 bases). The CDR3 runs to 15 residues. V was cut by 5 bases and J by 6 bases, with 17 bases left in between. Germline-derived CDR1 and CDR2 are MDHEN and SYDVKM.

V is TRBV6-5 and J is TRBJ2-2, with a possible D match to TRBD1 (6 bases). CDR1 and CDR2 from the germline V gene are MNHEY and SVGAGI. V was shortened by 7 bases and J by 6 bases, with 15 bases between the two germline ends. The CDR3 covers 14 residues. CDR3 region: CASIRTAEAGELFF. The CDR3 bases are TGTGCCAGCATTAGGACAGCTGAAGCCGGGGAGCTGTTTTTT.

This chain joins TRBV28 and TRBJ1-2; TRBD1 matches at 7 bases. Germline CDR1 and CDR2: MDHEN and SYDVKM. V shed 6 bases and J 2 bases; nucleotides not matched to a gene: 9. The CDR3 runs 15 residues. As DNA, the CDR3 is TGTGCCAGCAGACCCGACAGGGTTGGCAACTATGGCTACACCTTC. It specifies CASRPDRVGNYGYTF.

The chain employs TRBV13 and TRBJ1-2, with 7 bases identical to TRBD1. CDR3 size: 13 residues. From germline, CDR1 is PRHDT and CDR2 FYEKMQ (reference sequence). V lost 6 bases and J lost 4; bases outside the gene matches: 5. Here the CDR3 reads CASRATGVYGYTF. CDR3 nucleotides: TGTGCCAGCAGGGCTACAGGGGTCTATGGCTACACCTTC.

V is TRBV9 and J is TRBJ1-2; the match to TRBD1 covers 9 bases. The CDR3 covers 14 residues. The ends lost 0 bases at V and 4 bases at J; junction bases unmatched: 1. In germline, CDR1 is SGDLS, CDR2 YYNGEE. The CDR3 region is CASSVAGQGYGYTF. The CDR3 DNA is TGTGCCAGCAGCGTAGCGGGACAGGGCTATGGCTACACCTTC.

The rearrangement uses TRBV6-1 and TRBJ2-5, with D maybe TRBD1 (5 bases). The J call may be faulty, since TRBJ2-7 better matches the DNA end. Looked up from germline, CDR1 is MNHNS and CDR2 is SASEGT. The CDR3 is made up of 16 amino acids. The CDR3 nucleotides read TGTGCCAGCAGTGAATTTGCCAGGGTGAACTCCTACGAGCAGTACTTC. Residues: CASSEFARVNSYEQYF.

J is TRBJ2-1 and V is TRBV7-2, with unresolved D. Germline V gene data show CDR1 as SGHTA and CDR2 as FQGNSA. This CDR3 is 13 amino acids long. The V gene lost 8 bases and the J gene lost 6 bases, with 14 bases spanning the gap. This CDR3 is CASPLVGSNEQFF. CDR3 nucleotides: TGTGCCAGCCCCCTAGTTGGGTCCAATGAGCAGTTCTTC.

This chain's CDR3 is CASSIRVGHQPQHF. CDR3 bases: TGTGCCAGCAGTATCAGGGTAGGACATCAGCCCCAGCATTTT. This chain connects TRBV28 to TRBJ1-5; a weak D match, TRBD1 (5 bases). Germline V gene lookup returns CDR1 MDHEN and CDR2 SYDVKM. V was pared by 5 bases and J by 5 bases, with 13 bases between. This CDR3 spans 14 amino acids. Full variable domain (remainder filled in from reference TRBV28 and TRBJ1-5): DVKVTQSSRYLVKRTGEKVFLECVQDMDHENMFWYRQDPGLGLRLIYFSYDVKMKEKGDIPEGYSVSREKKERFSLILESASTNQTSMYLCASSIRVGHQPQHFGDGTRLSIL.

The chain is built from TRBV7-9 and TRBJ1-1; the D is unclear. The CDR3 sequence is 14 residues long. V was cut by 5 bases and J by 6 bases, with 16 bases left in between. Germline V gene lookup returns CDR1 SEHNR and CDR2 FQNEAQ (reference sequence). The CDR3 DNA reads TGTGCCAGCAGCCGCGTTGACTTGGGTCCTGAAGCTTTCTTT. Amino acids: CASSRVDLGPEAFF.

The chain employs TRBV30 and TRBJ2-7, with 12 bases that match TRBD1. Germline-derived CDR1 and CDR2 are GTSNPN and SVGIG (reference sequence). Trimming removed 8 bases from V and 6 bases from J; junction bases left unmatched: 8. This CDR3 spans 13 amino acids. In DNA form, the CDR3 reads TGTGCCGGAGCTCCGGGACAGGGGGCCGAGCAGTACTTC. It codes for CAGAPGQGAEQYF.

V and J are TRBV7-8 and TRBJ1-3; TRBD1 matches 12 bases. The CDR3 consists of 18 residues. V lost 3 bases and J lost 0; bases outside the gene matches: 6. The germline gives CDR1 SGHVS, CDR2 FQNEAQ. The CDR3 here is CASSLGGTGGASGNTIYF. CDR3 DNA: TGTGCCAGCAGCTTGGGGGGGACAGGGGGCGCCTCTGGAAACACCATATATTTT.